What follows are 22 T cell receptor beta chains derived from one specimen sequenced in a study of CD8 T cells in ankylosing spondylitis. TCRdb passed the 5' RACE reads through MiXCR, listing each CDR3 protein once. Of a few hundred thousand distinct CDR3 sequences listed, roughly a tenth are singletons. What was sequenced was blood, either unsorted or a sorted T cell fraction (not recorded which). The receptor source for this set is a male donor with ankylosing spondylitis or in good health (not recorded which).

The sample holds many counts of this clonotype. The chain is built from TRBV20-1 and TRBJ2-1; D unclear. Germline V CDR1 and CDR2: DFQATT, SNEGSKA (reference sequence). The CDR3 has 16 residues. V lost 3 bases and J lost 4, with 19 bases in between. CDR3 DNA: TGCAGTGCTAGGGTCGTCCAGGAGAAGGGTTACAATGAGCAGTTCTTC. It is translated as CSARVVQEKGYNEQFF.

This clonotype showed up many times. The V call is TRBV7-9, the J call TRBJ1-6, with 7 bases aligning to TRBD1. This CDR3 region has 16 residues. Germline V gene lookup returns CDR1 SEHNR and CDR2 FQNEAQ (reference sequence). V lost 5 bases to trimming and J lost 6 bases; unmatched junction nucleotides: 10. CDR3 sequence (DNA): TGTGCCAGCAGCCAGGGTACAGGGGTTCTTAATTCACCCCTCCACTTT. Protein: CASSQGTGVLNSPLHF.

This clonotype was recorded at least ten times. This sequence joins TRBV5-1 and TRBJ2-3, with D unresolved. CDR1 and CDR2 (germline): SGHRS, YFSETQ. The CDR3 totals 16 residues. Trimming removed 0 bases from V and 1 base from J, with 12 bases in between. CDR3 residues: CASSLAAAQGTDTQYF. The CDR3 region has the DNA TGCGCCAGCAGCTTGGCGGCAGCCCAGGGCACAGATACGCAGTATTTT.

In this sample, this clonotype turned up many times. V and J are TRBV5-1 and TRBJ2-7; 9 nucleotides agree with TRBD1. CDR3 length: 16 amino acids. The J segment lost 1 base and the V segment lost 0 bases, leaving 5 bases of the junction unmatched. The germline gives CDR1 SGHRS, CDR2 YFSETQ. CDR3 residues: CASSLALGTGSYEQYF. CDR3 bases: TGCGCCAGCAGCTTGGCCTTAGGGACAGGGTCCTACGAGCAGTACTTC.

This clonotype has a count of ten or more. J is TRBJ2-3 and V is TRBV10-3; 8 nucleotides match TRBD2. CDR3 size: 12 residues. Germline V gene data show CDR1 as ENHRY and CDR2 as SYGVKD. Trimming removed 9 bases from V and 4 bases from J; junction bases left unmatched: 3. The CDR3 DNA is TGTGCCATTGCGGGGGGCCCAGATACGCAGTATTTT. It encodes CAIAGGPDTQYF.

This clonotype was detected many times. Here the CDR3 reads CAWSETGEQPQHF. DNA for the CDR3: TGTGCCTGGAGTGAGACAGGGGAACAGCCCCAGCATTTT. This chain uses TRBV30 with TRBJ1-5; 8 bases line up with TRBD1. There are 13 residues in the CDR3. V shed 1 base, J shed 7 bases, and the junction held 3 bases outside the gene matches. Germline lookup yields CDR1 GTSNPN and CDR2 SVGIG (reference sequence).

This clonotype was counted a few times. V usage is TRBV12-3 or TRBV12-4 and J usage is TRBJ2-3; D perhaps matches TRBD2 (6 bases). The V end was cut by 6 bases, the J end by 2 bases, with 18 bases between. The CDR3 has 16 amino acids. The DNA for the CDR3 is TGTGCCAGCAGCTGGACTAATGAGGGATCCACAGATACGCAGTATTTT. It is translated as CASSWTNEGSTDTQYF.

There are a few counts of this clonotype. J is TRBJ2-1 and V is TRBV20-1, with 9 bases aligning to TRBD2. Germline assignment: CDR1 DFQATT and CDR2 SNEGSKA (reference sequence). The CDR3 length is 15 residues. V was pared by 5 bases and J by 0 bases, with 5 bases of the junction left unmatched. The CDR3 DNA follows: TGCAGTGCTGAAACGCGGGGGGGCTCCTACAATGAGCAGTTCTTC. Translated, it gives CSAETRGGSYNEQFF.

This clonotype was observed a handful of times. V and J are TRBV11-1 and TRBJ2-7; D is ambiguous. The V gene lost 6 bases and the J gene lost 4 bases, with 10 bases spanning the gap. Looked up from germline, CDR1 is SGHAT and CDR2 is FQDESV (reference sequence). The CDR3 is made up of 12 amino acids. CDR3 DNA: TGTGCCAGCAGTGAACTCCCGTACGAGCAGTACTTC. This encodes CASSELPYEQYF.

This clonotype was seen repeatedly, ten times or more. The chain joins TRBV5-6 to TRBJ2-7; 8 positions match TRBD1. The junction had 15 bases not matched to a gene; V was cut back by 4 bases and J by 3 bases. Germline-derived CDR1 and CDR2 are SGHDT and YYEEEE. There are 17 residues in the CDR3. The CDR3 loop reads CASSPDRESLSFYEQYF. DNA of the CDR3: TGTGCCAGCAGCCCGGACAGGGAATCCCTCTCTTTCTACGAGCAGTACTTC.

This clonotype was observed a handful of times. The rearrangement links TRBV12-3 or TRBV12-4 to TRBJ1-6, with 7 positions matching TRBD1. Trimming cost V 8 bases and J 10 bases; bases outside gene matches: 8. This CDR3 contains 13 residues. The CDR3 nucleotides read TGTGCCAGCCGAGAGGGACAGAGCTCACCCCTCCACTTT. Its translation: CASREGQSSPLHF.

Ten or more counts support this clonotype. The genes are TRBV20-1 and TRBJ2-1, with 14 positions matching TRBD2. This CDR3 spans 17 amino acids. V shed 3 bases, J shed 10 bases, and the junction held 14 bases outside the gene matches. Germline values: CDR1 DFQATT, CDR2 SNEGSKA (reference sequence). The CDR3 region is CSASDFLVGLAGGEQFF. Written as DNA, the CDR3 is TGCAGTGCTAGTGACTTTTTGGTCGGACTAGCGGGGGGCGAGCAGTTCTTC.

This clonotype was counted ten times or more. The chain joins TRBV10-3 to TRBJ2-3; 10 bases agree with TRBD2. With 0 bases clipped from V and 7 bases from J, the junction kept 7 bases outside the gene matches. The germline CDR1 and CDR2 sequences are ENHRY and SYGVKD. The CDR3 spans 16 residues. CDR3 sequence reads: CAISESASGGTNTQYF. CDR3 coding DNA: TGTGCCATCAGTGAGTCTGCTAGCGGGGGTACGAATACGCAGTATTTT.

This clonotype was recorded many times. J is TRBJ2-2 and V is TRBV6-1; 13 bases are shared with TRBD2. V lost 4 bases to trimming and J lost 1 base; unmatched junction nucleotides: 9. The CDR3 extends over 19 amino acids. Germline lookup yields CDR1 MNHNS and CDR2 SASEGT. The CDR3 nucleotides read TGTGCCAGCAGTGGGGCAGGACTAGCGGGGGTGCAGAACACCGGGGAGCTGTTTTTT. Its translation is CASSGAGLAGVQNTGELFF.

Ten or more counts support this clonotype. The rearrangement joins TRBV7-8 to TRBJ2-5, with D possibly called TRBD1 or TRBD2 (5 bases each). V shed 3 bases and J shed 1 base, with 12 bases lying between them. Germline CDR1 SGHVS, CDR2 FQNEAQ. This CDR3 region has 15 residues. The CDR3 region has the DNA TGTGCCAGCAGCTTGGCCGGGGCAACCCAAGAGACCCAGTACTTC. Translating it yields CASSLAGATQETQYF. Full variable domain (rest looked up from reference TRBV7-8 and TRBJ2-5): GAGVSQSPRYKVAKRGQDVALRCDPISGHVSLFWYQQALGQGPEFLTYFQNEAQLDKSGLPSDRFFAERPEGSVSTLKIQRTQQEDSAVYLCASSLAGATQETQYFGPGTRLLVL.

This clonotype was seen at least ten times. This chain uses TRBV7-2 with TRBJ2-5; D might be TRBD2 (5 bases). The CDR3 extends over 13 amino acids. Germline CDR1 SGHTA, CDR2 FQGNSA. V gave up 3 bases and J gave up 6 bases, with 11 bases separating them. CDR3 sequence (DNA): TGTGCCAGCAGCTTTGGCGGGCAGAAGACCCAGTACTTC. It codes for CASSFGGQKTQYF.

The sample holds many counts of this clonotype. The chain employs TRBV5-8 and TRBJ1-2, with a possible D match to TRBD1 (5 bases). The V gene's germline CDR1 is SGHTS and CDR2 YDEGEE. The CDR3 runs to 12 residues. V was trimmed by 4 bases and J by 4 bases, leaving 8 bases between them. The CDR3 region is CASSGQSYGYTF. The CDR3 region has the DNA TGTGCCAGCAGCGGACAAAGCTATGGCTACACCTTC.

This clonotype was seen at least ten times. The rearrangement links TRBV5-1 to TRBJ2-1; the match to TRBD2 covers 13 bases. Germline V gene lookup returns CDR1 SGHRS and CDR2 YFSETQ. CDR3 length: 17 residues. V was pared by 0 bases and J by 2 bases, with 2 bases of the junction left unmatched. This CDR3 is CASSLGLAGGAYNEQFF. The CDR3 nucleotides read TGCGCCAGCAGCTTGGGACTAGCGGGGGGCGCCTACAATGAGCAGTTCTTC.

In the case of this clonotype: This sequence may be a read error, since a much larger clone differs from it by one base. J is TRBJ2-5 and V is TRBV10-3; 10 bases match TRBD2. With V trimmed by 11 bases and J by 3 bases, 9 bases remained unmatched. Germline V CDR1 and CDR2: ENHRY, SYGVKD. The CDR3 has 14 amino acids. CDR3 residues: CAFKPGLAEETQYF. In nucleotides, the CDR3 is TGTGCCTTCAAACCAGGACTAGCGGAAGAGACCCAGTACTTC.

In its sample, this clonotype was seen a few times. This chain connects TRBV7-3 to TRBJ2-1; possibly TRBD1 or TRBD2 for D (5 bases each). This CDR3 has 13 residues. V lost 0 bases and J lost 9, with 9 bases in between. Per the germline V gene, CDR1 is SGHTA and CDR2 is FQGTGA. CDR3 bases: TGTGCCAGCAGCTTAACCAGGGCGGGTGAGCAGTTCTTC. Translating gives CASSLTRAGEQFF. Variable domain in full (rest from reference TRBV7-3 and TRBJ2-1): GAGVSQTPSNKVTEKGKYVELRCDPISGHTALYWYRQSLGQGPEFLIYFQGTGAADDSGLPNDRFFAVRPEGSVSTLKIQRTERGDSAVYLCASSLTRAGEQFFGPGTRLTVL.

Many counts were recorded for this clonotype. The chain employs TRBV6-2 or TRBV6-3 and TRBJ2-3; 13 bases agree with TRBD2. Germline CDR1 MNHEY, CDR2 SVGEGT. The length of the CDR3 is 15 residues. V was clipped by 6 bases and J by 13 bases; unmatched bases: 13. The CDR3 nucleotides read TGTGCCAGCAGCCTCTCACCGGGACTAGCGGGGCGGGAGTATTTT. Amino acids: CASSLSPGLAGREYF.

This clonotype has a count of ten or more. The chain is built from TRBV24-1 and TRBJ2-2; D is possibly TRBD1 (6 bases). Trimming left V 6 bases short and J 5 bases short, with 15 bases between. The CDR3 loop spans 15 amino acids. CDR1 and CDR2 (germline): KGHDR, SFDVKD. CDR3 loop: CATSSLGAGTGELFF. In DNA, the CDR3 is TGTGCCACCAGTTCCCTGGGGGCTGGGACCGGGGAGCTGTTTTTT.